These T cell receptor beta chains were read from a single sample in a study of post-analysis software for immune sequencing data. TCRdb re-derived calls from the PCR reads in MiXCR, one entry per CDR3 protein. Here the sample spans roughly 800,000 distinct CDR3 sequences, 46% being singletons. Sequencing input: blood. Source of these receptors: a girl aged 10 to 17 with multiple sclerosis. Both conserved end residues are part of each CDR3. The order of the fields is V gene, CDR3 length, J gene, D gene, clone size, CDR3 DNA, CDR3 protein. D genes are given only for firm matches. Size is stated for part of the rows, as once, few or many counts, or as a class when the clone is expanded.

TRBV6-6	16	TRBJ2-3	TRBD2	few	TGTGCCAGCAGTTACCCCCGGGGGGGTAGGGCTAATACGCAGTATTTT	CASSYPRGGRANTQYF
TRBV7-2	17	TRBJ2-1	.	.	TGTGCCAGCAGCTCGCCCCGCGGAGCCCTCTCCTACAATGAGCAGTTCTTC	CASSSPRGALSYNEQFF
TRBV15	16	TRBJ2-3	.	.	TGTGCCACCAGCAGAGATAGGGGCCGGTACACAGATACGCAGTATTTT	CATSRDRGRYTDTQYF
TRBV20-1	14	TRBJ2-1	.	few	TGCAGTGCTAGAGAAGGGGCTAGTTGGGATGAGCAGTTCTTC	CSAREGASWDEQFF
TRBV6-2/TRBV6-3	17	TRBJ1-1	.	.	TGTGCCAGCAGTTACTCGATCGGTTCCCTGGTAGGCACTGAAGCTTTCTTT	CASSYSIGSLVGTEAFF
TRBV20-1	13	TRBJ2-5	TRBD2	few	TGCAGTGCTAAACTAGCGGGAAGAGAGACCCAGTACTTC	CSAKLAGRETQYF
TRBV4-1	16	TRBJ2-1	.	few	TGCGCCAGCAGCCAAGAGCTTCCGGGCCGTTACAATGAGCAGTTCTTC	CASSQELPGRYNEQFF
TRBV7-9	15	TRBJ1-4	TRBD1	.	TGTGCCAGCAGCGCCTTGGGACAGGGGCGTGAAAAACTGTTTTTT	CASSALGQGREKLFF
TRBV30	18	TRBJ2-6	TRBD1	few	TGTGCCTGGAGTAAACAGACAGGGTACAGGTCTGGGGCCAACGTCCTGACTTTC	CAWSKQTGYRSGANVLTF
TRBV28	19	TRBJ1-5	.	few	TGTGCCAGCAGTATGGACGGTGTTGAAAGGATGGTAAGCAATCAGCCCCAGCATTTT	CASSMDGVERMVSNQPQHF
TRBV5-6	14	TRBJ1-4	.	.	TGTGCCAGCAGCTTGGGGGGCCCCCATGAAAAACTGTTTTTT	CASSLGGPHEKLFF